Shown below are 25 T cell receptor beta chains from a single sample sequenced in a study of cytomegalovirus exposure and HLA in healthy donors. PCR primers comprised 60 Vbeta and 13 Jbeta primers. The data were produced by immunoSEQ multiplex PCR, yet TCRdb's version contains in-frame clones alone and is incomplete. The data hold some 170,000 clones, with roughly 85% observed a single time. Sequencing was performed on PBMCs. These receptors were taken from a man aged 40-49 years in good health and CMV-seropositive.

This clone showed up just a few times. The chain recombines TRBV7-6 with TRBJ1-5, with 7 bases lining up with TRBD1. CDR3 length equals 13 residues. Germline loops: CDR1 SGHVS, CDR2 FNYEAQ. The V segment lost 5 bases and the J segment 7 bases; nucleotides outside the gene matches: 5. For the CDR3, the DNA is TGTGCCAGCAGCCCCTACAGGGGACAGCCCCAGCATTTT. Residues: CASSPYRGQPQHF.

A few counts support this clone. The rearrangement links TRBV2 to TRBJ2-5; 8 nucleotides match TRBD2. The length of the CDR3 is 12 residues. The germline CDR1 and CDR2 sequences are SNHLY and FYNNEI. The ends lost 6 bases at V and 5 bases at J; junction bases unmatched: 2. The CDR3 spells CASSGGGETQYF. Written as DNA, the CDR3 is TGTGCCAGCAGCGGCGGGGGGGAGACCCAGTACTTC.

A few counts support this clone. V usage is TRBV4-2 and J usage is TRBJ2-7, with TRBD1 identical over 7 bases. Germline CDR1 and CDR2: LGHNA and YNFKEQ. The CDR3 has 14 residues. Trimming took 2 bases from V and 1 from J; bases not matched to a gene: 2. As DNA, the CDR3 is TGTGCCAGCAGCCAACCGACAGGGTCCTACGAGCAGTACTTC. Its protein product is CASSQPTGSYEQYF.

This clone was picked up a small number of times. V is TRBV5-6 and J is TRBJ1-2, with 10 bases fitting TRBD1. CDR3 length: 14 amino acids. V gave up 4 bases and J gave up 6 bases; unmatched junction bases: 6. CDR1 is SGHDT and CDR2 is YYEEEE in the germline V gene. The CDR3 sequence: CASSRTGGFDGYTF. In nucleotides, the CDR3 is TGTGCCAGCAGCCGGACAGGGGGGTTCGATGGCTACACCTTC.

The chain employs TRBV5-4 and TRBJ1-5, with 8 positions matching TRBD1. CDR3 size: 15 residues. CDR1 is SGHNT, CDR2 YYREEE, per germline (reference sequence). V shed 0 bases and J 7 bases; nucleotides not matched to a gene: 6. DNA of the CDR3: TGTGCCAGCAGCTTGGACAGGGGGGAGGACCAGCCCCAGCATTTT. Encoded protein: CASSLDRGEDQPQHF.

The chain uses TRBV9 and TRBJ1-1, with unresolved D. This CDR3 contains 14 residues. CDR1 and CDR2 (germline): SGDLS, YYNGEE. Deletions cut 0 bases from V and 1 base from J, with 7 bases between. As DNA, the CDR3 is TGTGCCAGCAGCGTAGACGGAGCGAACACTGAAGCTTTCTTT. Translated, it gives CASSVDGANTEAFF.

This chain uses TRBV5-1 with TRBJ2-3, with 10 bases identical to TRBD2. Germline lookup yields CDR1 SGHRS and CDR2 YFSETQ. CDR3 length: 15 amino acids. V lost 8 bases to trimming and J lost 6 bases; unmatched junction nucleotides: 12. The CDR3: CASTQTTSGLDTQYF. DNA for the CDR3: TGCGCCAGTACACAAACGACTAGCGGGCTCGATACGCAGTATTTT.

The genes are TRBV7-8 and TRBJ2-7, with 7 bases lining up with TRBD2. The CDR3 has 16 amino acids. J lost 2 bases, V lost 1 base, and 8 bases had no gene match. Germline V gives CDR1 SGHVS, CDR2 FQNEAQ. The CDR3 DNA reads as TGTGCCAGCAGCTTAGTCCCGGGGGGAGGCCCCTACGAGCAGTACTTC. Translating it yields CASSLVPGGGPYEQYF.

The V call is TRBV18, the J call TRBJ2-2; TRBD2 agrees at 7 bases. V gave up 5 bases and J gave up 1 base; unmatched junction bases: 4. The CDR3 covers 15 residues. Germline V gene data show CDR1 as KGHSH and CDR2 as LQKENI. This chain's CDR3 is CASSLIAGNTGELFF. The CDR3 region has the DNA TGTGCCAGCTCATTGATAGCGGGGAACACCGGGGAGCTGTTTTTT.

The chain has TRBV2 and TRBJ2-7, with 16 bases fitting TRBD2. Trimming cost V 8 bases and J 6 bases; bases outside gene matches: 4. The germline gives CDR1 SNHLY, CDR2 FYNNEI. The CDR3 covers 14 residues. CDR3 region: CASGGLAGGGEQYF. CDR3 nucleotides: TGTGCCAGCGGGGGACTAGCGGGAGGGGGCGAGCAGTACTTC.

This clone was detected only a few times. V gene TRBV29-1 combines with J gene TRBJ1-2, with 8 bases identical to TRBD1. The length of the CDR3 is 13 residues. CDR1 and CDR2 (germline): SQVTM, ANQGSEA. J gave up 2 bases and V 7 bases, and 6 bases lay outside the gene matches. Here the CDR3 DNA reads TGCAGCGCTATCGGACAGGGCAACTATGGCTACACCTTC. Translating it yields CSAIGQGNYGYTF.

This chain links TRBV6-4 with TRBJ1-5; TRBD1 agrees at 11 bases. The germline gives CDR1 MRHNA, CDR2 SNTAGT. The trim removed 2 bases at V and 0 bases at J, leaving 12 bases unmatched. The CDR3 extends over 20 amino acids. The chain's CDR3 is CASSDPGQGAGPVSNQPQHF. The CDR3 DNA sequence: TGTGCCAGCAGTGACCCCGGACAGGGGGCCGGCCCCGTTAGCAATCAGCCCCAGCATTTT.

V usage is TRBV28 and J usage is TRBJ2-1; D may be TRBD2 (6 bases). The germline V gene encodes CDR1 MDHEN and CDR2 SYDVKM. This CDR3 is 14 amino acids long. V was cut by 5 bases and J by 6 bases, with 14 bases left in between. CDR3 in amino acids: CASSTILGGNEQFF. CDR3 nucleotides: TGTGCCAGCAGTACCATACTCGGGGGCAATGAGCAGTTCTTC.

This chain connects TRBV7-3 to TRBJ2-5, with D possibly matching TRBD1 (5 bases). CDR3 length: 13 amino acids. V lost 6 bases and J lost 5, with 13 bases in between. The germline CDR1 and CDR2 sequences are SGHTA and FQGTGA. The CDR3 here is CASSLGVLETQYF. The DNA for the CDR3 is TGTGCCAGCAGTCTAGGGGTGTTGGAGACCCAGTACTTC.

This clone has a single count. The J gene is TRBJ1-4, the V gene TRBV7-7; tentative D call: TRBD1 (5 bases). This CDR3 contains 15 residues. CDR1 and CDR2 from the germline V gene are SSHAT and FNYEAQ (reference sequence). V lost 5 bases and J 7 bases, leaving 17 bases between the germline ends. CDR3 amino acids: CASSRALGRGEKLFF. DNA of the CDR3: TGTGCCAGCAGCCGGGCCTTGGGGAGGGGTGAAAAACTGTTTTTT.

The CDR3 is CASKRDINQPQHF. The CDR3 bases are TGTGCCAGCAAACGGGACATAAATCAGCCCCAGCATTTT. The chain has TRBV2 and TRBJ1-5; tentative D call: TRBD1 (6 bases). The CDR3 is 13 amino acids. Trimming took off 7 bases at V and 4 bases at J, with 11 bases between the two ends. Germline CDR1 and CDR2: SNHLY and FYNNEI.

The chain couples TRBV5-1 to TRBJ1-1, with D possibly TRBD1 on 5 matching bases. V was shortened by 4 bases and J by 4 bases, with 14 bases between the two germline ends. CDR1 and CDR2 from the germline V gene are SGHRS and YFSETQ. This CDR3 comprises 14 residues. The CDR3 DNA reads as TGCGCCAGCAGCGATACAGGAGGGACCACTGAAGCTTTCTTT. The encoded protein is CASSDTGGTTEAFF.

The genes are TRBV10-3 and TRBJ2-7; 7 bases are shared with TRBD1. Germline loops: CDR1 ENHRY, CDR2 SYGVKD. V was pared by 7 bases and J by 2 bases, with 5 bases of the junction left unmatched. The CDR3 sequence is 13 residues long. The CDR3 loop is CAIKGAATYEQYF. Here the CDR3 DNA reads TGTGCCATCAAGGGGGCAGCTACCTACGAGCAGTACTTC.

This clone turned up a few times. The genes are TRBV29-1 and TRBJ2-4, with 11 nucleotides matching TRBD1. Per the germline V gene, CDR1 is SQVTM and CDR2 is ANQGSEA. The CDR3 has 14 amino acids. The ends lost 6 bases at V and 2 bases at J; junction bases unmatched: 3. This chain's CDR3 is CSVGTGGTKNIQYF. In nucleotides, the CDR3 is TGCAGCGTCGGGACAGGGGGGACCAAAAACATTCAGTACTTC.

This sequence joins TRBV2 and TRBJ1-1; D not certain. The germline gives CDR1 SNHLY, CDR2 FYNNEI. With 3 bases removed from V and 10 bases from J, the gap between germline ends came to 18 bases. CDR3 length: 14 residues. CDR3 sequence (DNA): TGTGCCAGCAGTGAGGGCCGAGGGCCTGGAGGAGCTTTCTTT. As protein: CASSEGRGPGGAFF.

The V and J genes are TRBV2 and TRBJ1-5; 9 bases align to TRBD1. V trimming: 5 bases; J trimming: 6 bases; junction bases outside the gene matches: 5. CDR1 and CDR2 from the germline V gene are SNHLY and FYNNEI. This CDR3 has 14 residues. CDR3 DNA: TGTGCCAGCAGTCGGACAGGGGTCCTTCAGCCCCAGCATTTT. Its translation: CASSRTGVLQPQHF. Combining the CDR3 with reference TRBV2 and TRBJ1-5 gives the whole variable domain EPEVTQTPSHQVTQMGQEVILRCVPISNHLYFYWYRQILGQKVEFLVSFYNNEISEKSEIFDDQFSVERPDGSNFTLKIRSTKLEDSAMYFCASSRTGVLQPQHFGDGTRLSIL.

This CDR3 is CASSLSGIETQYF. CDR3 DNA sequence: TGTGCCAGCAGTTTAAGCGGAATTGAGACCCAGTACTTC. The J gene is TRBJ2-5, the V gene TRBV28; D might be TRBD2 (5 bases). This CDR3 region has 13 residues. V was trimmed by 2 bases and J by 5 bases, leaving 9 bases between them. Germline V gene data show CDR1 as MDHEN and CDR2 as SYDVKM.

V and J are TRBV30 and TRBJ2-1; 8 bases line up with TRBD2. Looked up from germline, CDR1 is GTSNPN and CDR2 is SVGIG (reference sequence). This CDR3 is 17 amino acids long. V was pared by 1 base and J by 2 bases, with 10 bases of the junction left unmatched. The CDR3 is CAWSGISGGVPYNEQFF. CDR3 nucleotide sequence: TGTGCCTGGAGTGGGATTTCCGGGGGGGTACCCTACAATGAGCAGTTCTTC.

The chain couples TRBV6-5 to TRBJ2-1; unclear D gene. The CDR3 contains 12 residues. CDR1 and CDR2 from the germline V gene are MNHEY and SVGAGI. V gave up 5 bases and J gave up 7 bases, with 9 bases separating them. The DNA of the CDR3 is TGTGCCAGCAGTCCCTTCGGTAATGAGCAGTTCTTC. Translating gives CASSPFGNEQFF.

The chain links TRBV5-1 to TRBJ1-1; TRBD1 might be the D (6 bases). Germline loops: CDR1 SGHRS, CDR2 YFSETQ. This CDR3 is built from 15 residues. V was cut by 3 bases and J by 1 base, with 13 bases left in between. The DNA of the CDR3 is TGCGCCAGCAGCTCGACAGGTCCACCGAACACTGAAGCTTTCTTT. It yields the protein CASSSTGPPNTEAFF.